The clone carrying this T cell receptor (beta chain) was picked up one time. These data come from a study of blood T cell repertoires in COVID-19. In the study overall: The origin of the acute and convalescent COVID-19 samples was the United States, Italy and Spain. Nucleic acid was either cDNA or gDNA, and it came from T cells, B-cell-depleted T cells, or PBMCs.

Data came from immunoSEQ multiplex PCR; TCRdb stores just in-frame clones and leaves some out. Of 450,000 to 500,000 clones detected, roughly 90% appear once; the ten largest clones hold 0.7%. Looked up from germline, CDR1 is KGHSH and CDR2 is LQKENI. CDR3 length: 15 amino acids. With 3 bases removed from V and 7 bases from J, the gap between germline ends came to 15 bases. Two negative PCRs, clearance, or symptom resolution had been documented for recovered Cohort 3 donors. Specimen: PBMCs or T cells enriched from blood (not recorded which). The gene calls are TRBV18 and TRBJ1-4; TRBD1 is a possible D gene (6 bases). The TCR originated in a woman younger than 30 who had recovered from COVID-19. DNA of the CDR3: TGTGCCAGCTCACCGATCGACAGGCCCCTTGAAAAACTGTTTTTT. Encoded protein: CASSPIDRPLEKLFF.